This T cell receptor (beta chain) was observed in a study of T cells in Graves' hyperthyroidism and ophthalmopathy. The CDR3 is 16 residues long. V was trimmed by 2 bases and J by 0 bases, leaving 12 bases between them. Germline-derived CDR1 and CDR2 are MNHEY and SMNVEV (reference sequence). This clonotype was seen ten or more times. TCR beta CDR3 regions were amplified from RNA. An initial round of RT-PCR targeting the TCR CDR3 relied on the HTBI primer set. TCRdb called the multiplex PCR reads again in MiXCR, with one record for every CDR3 protein. This sample has roughly 600,000 distinct CDR3 sequences; about 14% occur once, and the top ten carry roughly an eighth.

The sequence was obtained from a woman aged 45-60 years with Graves' ophthalmopathy. Material for sequencing was blood. The chain couples TRBV27 to TRBJ2-3, with D possibly matching TRBD1 (6 bases). The CDR3 sequence is CASSLGDRPSTDTQYF. The CDR3 region has the DNA TGTGCCAGCAGTTTAGGTGACAGGCCGAGCACAGATACGCAGTATTTT.